This T cell receptor (beta chain) comes out of a study of response to subunit inactivated influenza vaccine (dated 2018 in TCRdb). Concerning the study at large: Deep quantitative profiling of the T cell receptor repertoire was used in the study to follow responses to a trivalent subunit inactivated influenza vaccine.

The investigation overall reported the following: It was suggested by the authors that each seasonal influenza vaccination may recruit only a limited number of new T cells.

To prepare the library, RT-PCR was applied. The reads were generated on an Illumina HiSeq 2500. TCRdb's own reprocessing of the public reads used fastp at Q25 and MiXCR and kept productive beta chains. Entries are consolidated by CDR3 protein sequence, retaining the most common genes and DNA. The sample table records around 580,000 distinct CDR3 sequences; about 10% of these occur just once. The top ten clones comprise roughly 10% of the sample. CDR1 and CDR2 are read off the germline V gene (reference sequence) as SGHKS and YYEKEE. The cysteine opens and the phenylalanine closes a CDR3 of 15 amino acids. This entry keeps only the CDR3 DNA: 45 bases, framed from base 1. A distance of 14 bases separates the germline ends of V and J, which lose 4 bases and 1 base respectively. This clonotype was counted between two and nine times. Its antigen target is currently unknown. Per-nucleotide qualities are absent, and no much larger clonotype sits a single base away.

The sequencing used PBMCs from blood, collected on the day of vaccination. The source of this sequence is a man aged 50 or older who received an inactivated influenza vaccine. Donor details come from another sample of the same person, matched by shared clones. Recombination joined TRBV5-5 with TRBJ2-5, with the D gene possibly TRBD1 or TRBD2, each one fitting 6 bases. In nucleotides, the sequence is TGTGCCAGCAGCCCGGTTTGGGGGGCCCAAGAGACCCAGTACTTC. Its amino acids are CASSPVWGAQETQYF.